The rows below give T cell receptor beta chains drawn from one sample of a study of regulatory T cells in long-lasting Graves disease. TCRdb re-called the multiplex PCR reads through MiXCR, storing one row per CDR3 protein. The data show 400,000 or so distinct CDR3 sequences, with roughly 20% seen just once and around 21% held by the top ten. The specimen was peripheral blood mononuclear cells (PBMCs), collected when the disease was refractory, from a patient treated with antithyroid drugs. These TCRs come from a female donor with Graves disease. The CDR3 runs from the conserved cysteine through the conserved F or W. A D gene is named only where the DNA matches it firmly. The size of a clone is reported for some rows only, either as once, few or many, or as a class for expanded clones.

V	size	J	D	CDR3	DNA
TRBV30	many	TRBJ1-2	-	CAWRTPRDFEPHGYTF	TGTGCCTGGAGAACTCCCCGGGACTTTGAACCTCATGGCTACACCTTC
TRBV30	many	TRBJ2-5	-	CAWRKPPQETQYF	TGTGCCTGGAGAAAACCTCCTCAAGAGACCCAGTACTTC
TRBV2	few	TRBJ2-7	TRBD2	CASSPLAGGQEDF	TGTGCCAGCAGCCCACTAGCGGGAGGCCAGGAAGACTTC
TRBV20-1	once	TRBJ1-1	-	CSAGTGLTEAFF	TGCAGTGCTGGTACAGGGTTAACTGAAGCTTTCTTT
TRBV20-1	many	TRBJ2-7	TRBD1	CSARVGTGADEQYF	TGCAGTGCTAGGGTCGGGACAGGGGCGGACGAGCAGTACTTC
TRBV6-4	-	TRBJ1-1	TRBD1	CASTAQSRDRELHTEAFF	TGTGCCAGCACAGCTCAGTCCCGGGACAGGGAGTTACACACTGAAGCTTTCTTT
TRBV7-3	-	TRBJ1-1	-	CASTQRASEAFF	TGTGCCAGCACCCAAAGGGCCTCAGAGGCTTTCTTT
TRBV20-1	many	TRBJ2-2	-	CSARDVGKDTGELFF	TGCAGTGCTAGAGATGTCGGGAAGGACACCGGGGAGCTGTTTTTT
TRBV28	many	TRBJ1-1	-	CASSLPLTVNTEAFF	TGTGCCAGCAGTTTGCCCCTGACTGTGAACACTGAAGCTTTCTTT
TRBV7-2	once	TRBJ2-6	-	CASSQDPPRSGANVLTF	TGTGCCAGCAGCCAAGATCCCCCCCGCTCTGGGGCCAACGTCCTGACTTTC
TRBV9	-	TRBJ2-5	-	CASSVGAANQEAQYF	TGTGCCAGCAGCGTAGGGGCGGCTAACCAAGAGGCCCAGTACTTC
TRBV2	many	TRBJ2-7	TRBD2	CASSGLGTSGREALYEQYF	TGTGCCAGCAGTGGCCTCGGGACTAGCGGGAGGGAAGCGCTCTACGAGCAGTACTTC
TRBV6-5	few	TRBJ1-3	TRBD1	CASSYQSPPGQVHSGNTIYF	TGTGCCAGCAGTTACCAAAGCCCACCGGGACAGGTACACTCTGGAAACACCATATATTTT
TRBV27	few	TRBJ1-6	TRBD1	CASSFAGGYSPLHF	TGTGCCAGCAGTTTTGCAGGGGGCTATTCACCCCTCCACTTT
TRBV30	many	TRBJ2-7	-	CAWSVLIQGGEQYF	TGTGCCTGGAGTGTACTGATACAGGGCGGCGAGCAGTACTTC
TRBV20-1	-	TRBJ1-1	-	CSARPTQGSFTEAFF	TGCAGTGCTAGACCCACACAGGGAAGCTTCACTGAAGCTTTCTTT
TRBV11-1	many	TRBJ1-1	-	CASSLAGRGTEAFF	TGTGCCAGCAGCTTAGCGGGGAGAGGGACTGAAGCTTTCTTT
TRBV7-2	many	TRBJ1-2	-	CASSLVVESGYGYTF	TGTGCCAGCAGCTTAGTGGTGGAATCGGGTTATGGCTACACCTTC
TRBV7-7	many	TRBJ2-2	-	CASSSDREGGELFF	TGTGCTAGCAGCTCCGACAGGGAGGGCGGGGAGCTGTTTTTT
TRBV4-3	-	TRBJ2-7	-	CASSQETGGGKYF	TGCGCCAGCAGCCAAGAAACGGGTGGCGGAAAGTACTTC
TRBV12-3/TRBV12-4	-	TRBJ2-7	-	CASSLSGAEQYF	TGTGCCAGCAGTTTATCAGGGGCCGAGCAGTACTTC
TRBV11-2	many	TRBJ1-5	TRBD1	CASSLGDSFNQPQHF	TGTGCCAGCAGCTTGGGGGACAGCTTCAATCAGCCCCAGCATTTT
TRBV2	many	TRBJ2-7	-	CASLKGAEQYF	TGTGCCAGCCTGAAGGGAGCCGAGCAGTACTTC
TRBV2	many	TRBJ1-5	-	CASKEGNQPQHF	TGTGCCAGCAAGGAGGGAAATCAGCCCCAGCATTTT
TRBV20-1	many	TRBJ1-5	-	CSARGTVGQPQHF	TGCAGTGCTAGAGGGACGGTGGGCCAGCCCCAGCATTTT
TRBV5-5	few	TRBJ2-7	-	CASSLAPELYEQYF	TGTGCCAGCAGCTTGGCTCCAGAACTCTACGAGCAGTACTTC
TRBV10-3	few	TRBJ1-2	TRBD1	CAISESGTGGHGYTF	TGTGCCATCAGTGAGTCGGGGACAGGCGGTCATGGCTACACCTTC
TRBV3-1	many	TRBJ2-5	TRBD2	CASSPGTSGTLETQYF	TGTGCCAGCAGCCCCGGGACTAGCGGGACACTGGAGACCCAGTACTTC
TRBV19	-	TRBJ2-2	-	CASSIDRGRANTGELFF	TGTGCCAGTAGTATAGATCGGGGGCGGGCGAACACCGGGGAGCTGTTTTTT
TRBV24-1	-	TRBJ1-5	TRBD1	CATSDTDRGQHF	TGTGCCACCAGTGATACTGACAGGGGACAGCATTTT
TRBV19	-	TRBJ1-1	-	CASSSVTGMSTEAFF	TGTGCCAGTAGTTCCGTGACAGGCATGAGCACTGAAGCTTTCTTT
TRBV20-1	many	TRBJ1-5	-	CSAGGQGNQPQHF	TGCAGTGCTGGAGGGCAGGGCAATCAGCCCCAGCATTTT
TRBV5-5	-	TRBJ1-1	-	CASSLVGGWDTEAFF	TGTGCCAGCAGCTTGGTGGGGGGCTGGGACACTGAAGCTTTCTTT
TRBV7-8	many	TRBJ2-5	TRBD2	CASSLGSVGGGETQYF	TGTGCCAGCAGCTTAGGAAGTGTGGGCGGGGGAGAGACCCAGTACTTC
TRBV7-3	many	TRBJ1-1	-	CASSEQGITEAFF	TGTGCCAGCAGCGAACAGGGAATCACTGAAGCTTTCTTT
TRBV27	many	TRBJ1-1	TRBD1	CASRKGQGAWGNTEAFF	TGTGCCAGCAGGAAAGGACAGGGGGCCTGGGGGAACACTGAAGCTTTCTTT
TRBV6-2/TRBV6-3	once	TRBJ2-1	TRBD2	CASSLAAKTNEQFF	TGTGCCAGCAGTCTAGCGGCAAAAACCAATGAGCAGTTCTTC
TRBV28	few	TRBJ2-2	TRBD2	CASSFERESTGELFF	TGTGCCAGCAGTTTCGAGCGGGAGAGCACCGGGGAGCTGTTTTTT
TRBV18	many	TRBJ2-2	-	CASSPDETTGELFF	TGTGCCAGCTCACCAGACGAAACAACCGGGGAGCTGTTTTTT
TRBV6-1	-	TRBJ2-7	TRBD1	CASSELGTVSYEQYF	TGTGCCAGCAGTGAATTGGGGACAGTCTCCTACGAGCAGTACTTC
TRBV5-1	-	TRBJ2-5	TRBD1	CASGQGKETQYF	TGCGCCAGCGGACAGGGGAAGGAGACCCAGTACTTC
TRBV15	-	TRBJ2-7	-	CATSRDDEQYF	TGTGCCACCAGCAGAGATGATGAGCAGTACTTC
TRBV7-8	few	TRBJ2-7	-	CASSPPQTAFNEQYF	TGTGCCAGCAGCCCTCCTCAGACAGCCTTCAACGAGCAGTACTTC
TRBV19	-	TRBJ2-3	-	CASSKTSGVSTDTQYF	TGTGCCAGTAGTAAAACCTCAGGGGTTAGCACAGATACGCAGTATTTT
TRBV5-1	-	TRBJ1-4	-	CASRPENPTNEKLFF	TGCGCCAGCAGACCGGAGAACCCAACTAATGAAAAACTGTTTTTT
TRBV12-3/TRBV12-4	-	TRBJ2-6	-	CASSFIRSGGANVLTF	TGTGCCAGCAGTTTTATTCGGTCTGGTGGGGCCAACGTCCTGACTTTC
TRBV7-8	many	TRBJ2-5	-	CASRKRVGETQYF	TGTGCCAGCAGAAAACGGGTGGGAGAGACCCAGTACTTC
TRBV12-3/TRBV12-4	-	TRBJ2-3	-	CASSLKGSDTQYF	TGTGCCAGCAGTTTAAAGGGTTCAGATACGCAGTATTTT
TRBV7-2	many	TRBJ1-6	-	CASSLDSRRNNSPLHF	TGTGCCAGCAGCTTGGACTCCCGAAGGAATAATTCACCCCTCCACTTT
TRBV10-3	few	TRBJ2-5	-	CAISEGPSETQYF	TGTGCCATCAGTGAGGGCCCGTCGGAGACCCAGTACTTC
TRBV20-1	many	TRBJ2-7	TRBD2	CSARDRTSGNEQYF	TGCAGTGCTAGAGATCGGACTAGCGGGAACGAGCAGTACTTC
TRBV28	many	TRBJ1-2	-	CASSEPGPSSYGYTF	TGTGCCAGCAGCGAACCCGGGCCTAGCAGTTATGGCTACACCTTC
TRBV6-1	-	TRBJ1-1	-	CASGADTEAFF	TGTGCCTCCGGGGCAGACACTGAAGCTTTCTTT
TRBV28	many	TRBJ2-7	-	CASSFFRELSYEQYF	TGTGCCAGCAGTTTCTTCAGGGAGCTCTCCTACGAGCAGTACTTC